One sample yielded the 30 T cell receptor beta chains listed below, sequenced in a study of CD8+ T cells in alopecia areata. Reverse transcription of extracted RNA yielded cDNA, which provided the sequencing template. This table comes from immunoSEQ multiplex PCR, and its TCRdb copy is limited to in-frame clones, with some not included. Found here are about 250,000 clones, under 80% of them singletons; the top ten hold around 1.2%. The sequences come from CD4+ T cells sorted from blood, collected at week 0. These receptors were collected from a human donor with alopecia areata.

The CDR3 here is CAWSLGRGSTEAFF. CDR3 nucleotide sequence: TGTGCCTGGAGTTTGGGCAGGGGTTCCACTGAAGCTTTCTTT. The chain combines TRBV30 with TRBJ1-1; tentative D call: TRBD1 (6 bases). Trimming removed 2 bases at V and 4 bases at J, with 14 bases between. Germline V lookup: CDR1 GTSNPN, CDR2 SVGIG (reference sequence). The CDR3 covers 14 residues.

CDR3 coding DNA: TGCAGTGCATGGGAGACCGGGGGCTACACCTTC. Residues: CSAWETGGYTF. The chain uses TRBV20-1 and TRBJ1-2, with D unresolved. The CDR3 is 11 residues long. The V gene's germline CDR1 is DFQATT and CDR2 SNEGSKA (reference sequence). V lost 6 bases to trimming and J lost 8 bases, with 13 bases between them.

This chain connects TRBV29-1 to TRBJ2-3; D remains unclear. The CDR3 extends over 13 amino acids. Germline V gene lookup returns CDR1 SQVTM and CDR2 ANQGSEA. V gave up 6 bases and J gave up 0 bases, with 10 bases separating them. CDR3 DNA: TGCAGCGTAAGACGTTCTAGCACAGATACGCAGTATTTT. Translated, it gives CSVRRSSTDTQYF.

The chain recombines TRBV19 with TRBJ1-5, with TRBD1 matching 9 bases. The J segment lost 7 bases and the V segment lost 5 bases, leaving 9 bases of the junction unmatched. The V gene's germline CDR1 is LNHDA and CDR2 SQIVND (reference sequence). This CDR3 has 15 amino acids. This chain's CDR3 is CASSAAGDRAQPQHF. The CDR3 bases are TGTGCCAGTAGTGCGGCAGGGGACAGGGCCCAGCCCCAGCATTTT.

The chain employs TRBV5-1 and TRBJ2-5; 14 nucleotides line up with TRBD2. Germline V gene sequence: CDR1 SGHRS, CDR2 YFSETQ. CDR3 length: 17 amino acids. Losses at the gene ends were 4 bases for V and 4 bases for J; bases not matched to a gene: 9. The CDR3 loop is CASSPLTSGGAGETQYF. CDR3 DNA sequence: TGCGCCAGCAGCCCCCTGACTAGCGGGGGGGCCGGAGAGACCCAGTACTTC.

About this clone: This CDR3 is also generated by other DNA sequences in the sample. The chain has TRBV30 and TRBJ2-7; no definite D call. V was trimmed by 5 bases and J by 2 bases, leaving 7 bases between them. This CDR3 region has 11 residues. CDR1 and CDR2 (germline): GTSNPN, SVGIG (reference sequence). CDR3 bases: TGTGCCTGGGGCCGAGCCTACGAGCAGTACTTC. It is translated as CAWGRAYEQYF.

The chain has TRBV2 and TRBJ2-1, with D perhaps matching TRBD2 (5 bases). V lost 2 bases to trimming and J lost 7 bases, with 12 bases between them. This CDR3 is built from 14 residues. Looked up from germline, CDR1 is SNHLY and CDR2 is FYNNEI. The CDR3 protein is CASSESRTLNEQFF. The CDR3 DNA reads TGTGCCAGCAGTGAATCCCGGACTCTTAATGAGCAGTTCTTC.

CDR3 bases: TGTGCCAGCAGCTTTTATACCGGGGAGCTGTTTTTT. Its translation is CASSFYTGELFF. The chain carries TRBV7-9 and TRBJ2-2; D uncertain. The length of the CDR3 is 12 residues. Germline values: CDR1 SEHNR, CDR2 FQNEAQ (reference sequence). Between the trimmed V and J ends, which lost 3 bases and 5 bases, there was a span of 4 bases.

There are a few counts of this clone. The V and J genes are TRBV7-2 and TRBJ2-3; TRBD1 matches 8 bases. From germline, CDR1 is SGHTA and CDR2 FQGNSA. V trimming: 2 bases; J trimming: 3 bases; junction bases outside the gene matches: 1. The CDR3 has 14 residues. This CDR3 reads CASSLQGATDTQYF. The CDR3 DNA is TGTGCCAGCAGCTTACAGGGGGCGACAGATACGCAGTATTTT.

CDR3: CASSDGPTTGELFF. In nucleotides, the CDR3 is TGTGCCAGCAGTGACGGACCGACGACCGGGGAGCTGTTTTTT. The V and J genes are TRBV6-6 and TRBJ2-2; D not certain. This CDR3 comprises 14 residues. V lost 5 bases and J lost 5, with 12 bases in between. The germline V gene encodes CDR1 MNHNY and CDR2 SVGAGI (reference sequence).

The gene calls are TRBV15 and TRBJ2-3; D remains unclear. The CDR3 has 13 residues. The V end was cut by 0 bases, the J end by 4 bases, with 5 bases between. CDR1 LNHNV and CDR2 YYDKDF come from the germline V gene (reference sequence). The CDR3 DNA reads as TGTGCCACCAGCAGAGATCGGGCAGATACGCAGTATTTT. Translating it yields CATSRDRADTQYF.

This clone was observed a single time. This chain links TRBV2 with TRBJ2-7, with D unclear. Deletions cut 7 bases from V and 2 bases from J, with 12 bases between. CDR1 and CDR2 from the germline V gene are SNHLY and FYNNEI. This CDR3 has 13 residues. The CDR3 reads CASIGPLTYEQYF. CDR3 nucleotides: TGTGCCAGCATTGGACCCCTGACCTACGAGCAGTACTTC.

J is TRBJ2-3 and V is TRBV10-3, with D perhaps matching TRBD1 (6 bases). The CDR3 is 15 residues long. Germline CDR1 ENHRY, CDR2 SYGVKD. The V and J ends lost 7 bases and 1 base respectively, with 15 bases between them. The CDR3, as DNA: TGTGCCATCACCCCAGGGGCCAGCCGCACAGATACGCAGTATTTT. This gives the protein CAITPGASRTDTQYF.

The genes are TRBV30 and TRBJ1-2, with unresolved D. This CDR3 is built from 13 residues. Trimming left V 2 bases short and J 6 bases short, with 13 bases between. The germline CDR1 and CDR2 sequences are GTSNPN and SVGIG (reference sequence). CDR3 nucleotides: TGTGCCTGGAGTCTCGGACTCGACCATGGCTACACCTTC. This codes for CAWSLGLDHGYTF. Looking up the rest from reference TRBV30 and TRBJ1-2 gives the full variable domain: SQTIHQWPATLVQPVGSPLSLECTVEGTSNPNLYWYRQAAGRGLQLLFYSVGIGQISSEVPQNLSASRPQDRQFILSSKKLLLSDSGFYLCAWSLGLDHGYTFGSGTRLTVV.

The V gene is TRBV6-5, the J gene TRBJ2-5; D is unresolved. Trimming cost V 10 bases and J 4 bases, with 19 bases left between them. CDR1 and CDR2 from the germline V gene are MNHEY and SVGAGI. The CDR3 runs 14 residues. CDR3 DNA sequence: TGTGCCACCGAGACATGGGCAGGCACAGAGACCCAGTACTTC. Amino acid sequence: CATETWAGTETQYF.

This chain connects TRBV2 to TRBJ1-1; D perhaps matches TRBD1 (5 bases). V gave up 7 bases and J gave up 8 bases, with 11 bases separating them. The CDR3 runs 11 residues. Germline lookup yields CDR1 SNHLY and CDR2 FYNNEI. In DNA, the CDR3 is TGTGCCAGCAAAACAGGTGTGGAAGCTTTCTTT. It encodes CASKTGVEAFF.

For the CDR3, the DNA is TGCAGCGTTTCCCAGGGAGCAGAGACCCAGTACTTC. Translation gives CSVSQGAETQYF. The rearrangement links TRBV29-1 to TRBJ2-5; either TRBD1 or TRBD2 may supply D (5 bases each). Germline loops: CDR1 SQVTM, CDR2 ANQGSEA. The CDR3 has 12 amino acids. Trimming cost V 5 bases and J 4 bases, with 11 bases left between them.

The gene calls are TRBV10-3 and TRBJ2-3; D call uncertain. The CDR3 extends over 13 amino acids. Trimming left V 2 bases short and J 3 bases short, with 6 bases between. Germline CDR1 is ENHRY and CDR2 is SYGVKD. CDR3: CAISEAVTDTQYF. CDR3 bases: TGTGCCATCAGTGAGGCGGTAACAGATACGCAGTATTTT.

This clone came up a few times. Written as DNA, the CDR3 is TGCGCCAGCAGCCAAGATCCCATAGGGAGGCGGGGGCCTCTCACAGATACGCAGTATTTT. It specifies CASSQDPIGRRGPLTDTQYF. The genes are TRBV4-1 and TRBJ2-3; weak D call: TRBD2 (7 bases). The CDR3 runs 20 residues. The V end lost 0 bases, the J end lost 2 bases, and 24 bases lay between the germline ends. Germline lookup yields CDR1 MGHRA and CDR2 YSYEKL.

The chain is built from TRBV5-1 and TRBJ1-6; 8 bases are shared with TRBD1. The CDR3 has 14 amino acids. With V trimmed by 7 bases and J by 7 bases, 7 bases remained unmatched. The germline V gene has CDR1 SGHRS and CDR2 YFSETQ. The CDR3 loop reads CASGQGEVNSPLHF. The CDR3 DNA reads TGCGCCAGCGGACAGGGCGAGGTAAATTCACCCCTCCACTTT.

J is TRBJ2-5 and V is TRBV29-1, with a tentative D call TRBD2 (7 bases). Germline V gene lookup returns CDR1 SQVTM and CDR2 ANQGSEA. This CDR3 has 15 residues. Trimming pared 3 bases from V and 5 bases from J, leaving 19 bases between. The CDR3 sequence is CSVDRGGAVSETQYF. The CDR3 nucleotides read TGCAGCGTTGATAGGGGGGGAGCGGTGAGTGAGACCCAGTACTTC.

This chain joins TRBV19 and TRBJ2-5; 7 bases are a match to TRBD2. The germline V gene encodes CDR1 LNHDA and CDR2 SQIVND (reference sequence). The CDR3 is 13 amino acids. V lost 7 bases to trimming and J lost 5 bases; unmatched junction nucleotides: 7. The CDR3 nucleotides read TGTGCCAGTAATAACCTCGGGGGGGAGACCCAGTACTTC. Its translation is CASNNLGGETQYF.

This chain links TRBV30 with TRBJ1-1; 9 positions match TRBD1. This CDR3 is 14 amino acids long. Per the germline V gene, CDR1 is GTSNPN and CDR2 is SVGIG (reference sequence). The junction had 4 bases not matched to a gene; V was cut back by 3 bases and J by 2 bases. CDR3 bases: TGTGCCTGGAGAAGGGACAGGGTTAACACTGAAGCTTTCTTT. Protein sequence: CAWRRDRVNTEAFF.

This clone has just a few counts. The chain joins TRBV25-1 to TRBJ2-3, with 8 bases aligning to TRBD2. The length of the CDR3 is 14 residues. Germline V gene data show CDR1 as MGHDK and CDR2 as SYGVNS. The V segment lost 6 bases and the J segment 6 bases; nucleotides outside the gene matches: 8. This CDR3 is CASSGRGALDTQYF. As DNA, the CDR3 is TGTGCCAGCAGCGGGAGGGGAGCGCTGGATACGCAGTATTTT.

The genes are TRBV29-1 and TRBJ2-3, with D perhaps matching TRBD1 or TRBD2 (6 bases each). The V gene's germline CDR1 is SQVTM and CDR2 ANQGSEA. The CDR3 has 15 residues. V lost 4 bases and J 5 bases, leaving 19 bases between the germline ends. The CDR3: CSVVPGEGGQDTQYF. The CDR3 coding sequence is TGCAGCGTTGTGCCGGGTGAGGGGGGTCAAGATACGCAGTATTTT.

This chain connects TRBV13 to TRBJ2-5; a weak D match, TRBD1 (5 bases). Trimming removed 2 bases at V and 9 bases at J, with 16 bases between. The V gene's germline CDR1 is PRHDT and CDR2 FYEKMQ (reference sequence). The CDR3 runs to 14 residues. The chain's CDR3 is CASSLPTRAIPQYF. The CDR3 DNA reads TGTGCCAGCAGCTTACCCACCAGGGCTATCCCCCAGTACTTC.

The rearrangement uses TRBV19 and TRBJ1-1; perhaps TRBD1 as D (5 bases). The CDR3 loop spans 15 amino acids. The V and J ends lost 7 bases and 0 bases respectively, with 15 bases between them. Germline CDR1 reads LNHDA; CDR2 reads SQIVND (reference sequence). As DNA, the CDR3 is TGTGCCAGTACCCCAGGGAGCAGGATGAACACTGAAGCTTTCTTT. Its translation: CASTPGSRMNTEAFF. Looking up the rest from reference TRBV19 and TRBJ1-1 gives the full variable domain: DGGITQSPKYLFRKEGQNVTLSCEQNLNHDAMYWYRQDPGQGLRLIYYSQIVNDFQKGDIAEGYSVSREKKESFPLTVTSAQKNPTAFYLCASTPGSRMNTEAFFGQGTRLTVV.

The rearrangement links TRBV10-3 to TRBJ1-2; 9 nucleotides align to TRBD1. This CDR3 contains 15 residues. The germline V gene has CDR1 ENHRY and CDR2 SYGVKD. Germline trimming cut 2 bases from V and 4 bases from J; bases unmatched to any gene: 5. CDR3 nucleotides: TGTGCCATCAGTGAGCAGGGACAGGGAGGCTATGGCTACACCTTC. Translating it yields CAISEQGQGGYGYTF.

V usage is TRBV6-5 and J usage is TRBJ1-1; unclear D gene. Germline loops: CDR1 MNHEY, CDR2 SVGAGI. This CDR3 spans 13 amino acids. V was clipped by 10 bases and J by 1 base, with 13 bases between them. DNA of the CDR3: TGTGCCACACAGCCCAGAGGGAACACTGAAGCTTTCTTT. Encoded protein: CATQPRGNTEAFF.

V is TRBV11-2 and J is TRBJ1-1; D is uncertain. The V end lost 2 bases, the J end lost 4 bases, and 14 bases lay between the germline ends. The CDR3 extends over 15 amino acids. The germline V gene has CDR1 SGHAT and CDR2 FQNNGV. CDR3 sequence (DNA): TGTGCCAGCAGCTTAATGGGGTCGGGTGGCACTGAAGCTTTCTTT. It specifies CASSLMGSGGTEAFF.